These T cell receptor beta chains were read from a single sample in a study of T-cell reconstitution after alpha-beta-depleted transplantation in children. MiXCR, run by TCRdb on the PCR reads, gives a single entry per CDR3 protein. The sample includes about 980,000 distinct CDR3 sequences, about 31% of them seen just once. The sequencing here drew on PBMCs, mostly from graft donor cells, taken 360 days after TCRalphabeta/CD19-depleted stem cell transplant. The receptors stem from a boy in the first two years of life who had a stem cell transplant for SCID, so the T cells may come from the graft donor. Each CDR3 is given with its conserved first and last residue. A D gene is named only where the DNA matches it firmly. A clone size is listed for some rows: how often the clone was seen (once, few, many), or a class if it is expanded.

J: TRBJ1-1; size: once; V: TRBV10-3; D: TRBD1; DNA: TGTGCCATCACCCGGACAGGAAACACTGAAGCTTTCTTT; CDR3: CAITRTGNTEAFF
J: TRBJ2-7; size: many; V: TRBV7-2; D: TRBD1; DNA: TGTGCCAGCAGCCCACAACCCGGGACAGGGAACGAGCAGTACTTC; CDR3: CASSPQPGTGNEQYF
J: TRBJ2-1; size: -; V: TRBV7-9; D: -; DNA: TGTGCCAGCAGCTTAGGCTTGGCTGAGCAGTTCTTC; CDR3: CASSLGLAEQFF
J: TRBJ2-2; size: -; V: TRBV10-3; D: -; DNA: TGTGCCACGCAACGGACGGGGCCGAACACCGGGGAGCTGTTTTTT; CDR3: CATQRTGPNTGELFF
J: TRBJ1-1; size: -; V: TRBV2; D: TRBD1; DNA: TGTGCCAGCAGTACAACGAGACCGGGACAGGGGCTACGGGCGAACACTGAAGCTTTCTTT; CDR3: CASSTTRPGQGLRANTEAFF
J: TRBJ2-1; size: few; V: TRBV12-3/TRBV12-4; D: TRBD2; DNA: TGTGCCAGCAGTTATGAACTAGCGGATGATGAGCAGTTCTTC; CDR3: CASSYELADDEQFF
J: TRBJ2-3; size: few; V: TRBV28; D: TRBD2; DNA: TGTGCCAGCAGTTTATCAACCGGACTAGCGGATACGCAGTATTTT; CDR3: CASSLSTGLADTQYF
J: TRBJ2-7; size: few; V: TRBV7-9; D: -; DNA: TGTGCCAGCAGCTCGTTGGCCTCGACATTAACCTACGAGCAGTACTTC; CDR3: CASSSLASTLTYEQYF
J: TRBJ2-1; size: -; V: TRBV20-1; D: -; DNA: TGCAGTGCCCAGGGCAGGGGCGGCCCCTACAATGAGCAGTTCTTC; CDR3: CSAQGRGGPYNEQFF
J: TRBJ2-3; size: -; V: TRBV12-3/TRBV12-4; D: TRBD2; DNA: TGTGCCAGCAGTTTCCAGCGGGGGGTCACAGATACGCAGTATTTT; CDR3: CASSFQRGVTDTQYF
J: TRBJ1-2; size: -; V: TRBV12-3/TRBV12-4; D: -; DNA: TGTGCCAGCAGCTCCGGGGCCCCGGGAGGCTACACCTTC; CDR3: CASSSGAPGGYTF
J: TRBJ2-3; size: -; V: TRBV13; D: -; DNA: TGTGCCAGCAGCCAAGATCAGGACGGAACAGATACGCAGTATTTT; CDR3: CASSQDQDGTDTQYF
J: TRBJ2-1; size: few; V: TRBV7-9; D: -; DNA: TGTGCCAGCAGCTTAGACGGAGCTAGGGAGCAGTTCTTC; CDR3: CASSLDGAREQFF
J: TRBJ2-5; size: few; V: TRBV20-1; D: -; DNA: TGCAGTGCCCCACACGGCGGGGAGACCCAGTACTTC; CDR3: CSAPHGGETQYF
J: TRBJ1-2; size: many; V: TRBV6-5; D: -; DNA: TGTGCCAGCAGACTCGGACACCTCACGAGGGGCTACACCTTC; CDR3: CASRLGHLTRGYTF
J: TRBJ2-1; size: few; V: TRBV5-1; D: -; DNA: TGCGCCAGCAGCGGGCAGGACAGCTCCTACAATGAGCAGTTCTTC; CDR3: CASSGQDSSYNEQFF
J: TRBJ2-1; size: few; V: TRBV6-1; D: TRBD2; DNA: TGTGCCAGCAGAAACGCCGGGACTATCACTGAGCAGTTCTTC; CDR3: CASRNAGTITEQFF
J: TRBJ2-1; size: few; V: TRBV20-1; D: TRBD1; DNA: TGCAGTGCTAGAGCCTTGACAGGGCCACACAATGAGCAGTTCTTC; CDR3: CSARALTGPHNEQFF
J: TRBJ2-3; size: -; V: TRBV12-3/TRBV12-4; D: -; DNA: TGTGCCAGCAGTTACGCAGGGCGCGTAGATACGCAGTATTTT; CDR3: CASSYAGRVDTQYF
J: TRBJ2-6; size: few; V: TRBV9; D: -; DNA: TGTGCCAGCAGCCCTGAGGCAGTGGGTTACTCTGGGGCCAACGTCCTGACTTTC; CDR3: CASSPEAVGYSGANVLTF
J: TRBJ2-3; size: -; V: TRBV12-3/TRBV12-4; D: -; DNA: TGTGCCAGCAGTACGCCTGGACTGTCCGTGCGCACAGATACGCAGTATTTT; CDR3: CASSTPGLSVRTDTQYF
J: TRBJ2-1; size: few; V: TRBV4-1; D: TRBD1; DNA: TGCGCCAGCAGGCGCGAAGAGACAGGGTCTTCACATGAGCAGTTCTTC; CDR3: CASRREETGSSHEQFF
J: TRBJ2-7; size: -; V: TRBV15; D: TRBD1; DNA: TGTGCCACCACCTGGGACAGGGGTTACGAGCAGTACTTC; CDR3: CATTWDRGYEQYF
J: TRBJ1-2; size: -; V: TRBV7-9; D: -; DNA: TGTGCCAGCAGCTCGCCCTTTTTACCCGTGGGCTATGGCTACACCTTC; CDR3: CASSSPFLPVGYGYTF
J: TRBJ2-2; size: -; V: TRBV15; D: TRBD2; DNA: TGTGCCACCAGCAGAGGACTAGCCACCGGGGAGCTGTTTTTT; CDR3: CATSRGLATGELFF
J: TRBJ2-5; size: few; V: TRBV20-1; D: TRBD1; DNA: TGCAGTGCTAGTCCCAGGACAGGGAGTGAAGAGACCCAGTACTTC; CDR3: CSASPRTGSEETQYF
J: TRBJ2-7; size: -; V: TRBV4-1; D: -; DNA: TGCGCCAGCAGCCAAGCGGGCTTCACCTACGAGCAGTACTTC; CDR3: CASSQAGFTYEQYF
J: TRBJ2-6; size: many; V: TRBV12-3/TRBV12-4; D: -; DNA: TGTGCCAGCAGTTTAGGACGAGGGTCCGGGGCCAACGTCCTGACTTTC; CDR3: CASSLGRGSGANVLTF
J: TRBJ1-1; size: few; V: TRBV11-2; D: -; DNA: TGTGCCAGCAGCCCGGACTCATCCCACACTGAAGCTTTCTTT; CDR3: CASSPDSSHTEAFF
J: TRBJ2-7; size: once; V: TRBV4-2; D: -; DNA: TGTGCCAGCAGCCAATTGGGCAGAAACTACGAGCAGTACTTC; CDR3: CASSQLGRNYEQYF
J: TRBJ2-5; size: -; V: TRBV2; D: TRBD1; DNA: TGTGCCAGCAGGGGACAGGGCCTCCAAGAGACCCAGTACTTC; CDR3: CASRGQGLQETQYF
J: TRBJ1-2; size: few; V: TRBV9; D: -; DNA: TGTGCCAGCAGCGCATCTATGGGGGGCTACACCTTC; CDR3: CASSASMGGYTF
J: TRBJ2-7; size: -; V: TRBV27; D: -; DNA: TGTGCCAGCAGTTGGGGGGAGAGAGCCTACGAGCAGTACTTC; CDR3: CASSWGERAYEQYF
J: TRBJ1-1; size: few; V: TRBV10-3; D: -; DNA: TGTGCCATCAGTGAGTCGATCCGAGACACTGAAGCTTTCTTT; CDR3: CAISESIRDTEAFF
J: TRBJ1-1; size: -; V: TRBV30; D: -; DNA: TGTGCCTGGAGTGAATTCCGACAGTTCTTT; CDR3: CAWSEFRQFF
J: TRBJ2-2; size: -; V: TRBV5-1; D: -; DNA: TGCGCCAGCAGCTTGGTCCGGGGAATGAACACCGGGGAGCTGTTTTTT; CDR3: CASSLVRGMNTGELFF
J: TRBJ1-2; size: -; V: TRBV6-1; D: -; DNA: TGTGCCAGCAGCCTCATCGGCCCTAACTATGGCTACACCTTC; CDR3: CASSLIGPNYGYTF
J: TRBJ2-4; size: -; V: TRBV4-3; D: -; DNA: TGCGCCAGCAGCCAAGATCGGGCGGGACCCAAAAACATTCAGTACTTC; CDR3: CASSQDRAGPKNIQYF
J: TRBJ2-2; size: -; V: TRBV28; D: -; DNA: TGTGCCAGCAGTTTAGAAGGGGACCACACCGGGGAGCTGTTTTTT; CDR3: CASSLEGDHTGELFF
J: TRBJ2-3; size: few; V: TRBV5-1; D: -; DNA: TGCGCCAGCAGCTTGGGGGGACCCGTCACAGATACGCAGTATTTT; CDR3: CASSLGGPVTDTQYF
J: TRBJ2-5; size: -; V: TRBV29-1; D: TRBD2; DNA: TGCAGCGTTGGGGTCGGACTAGCGGGGGGCCTGTCCCCCACCCAAGAGACCCAGTACTTC; CDR3: CSVGVGLAGGLSPTQETQYF
J: TRBJ1-2; size: few; V: TRBV9; D: -; DNA: TGTGCCAGCAGCGTAGAGCCAGGGCCGAACTATGGCTACACCTTC; CDR3: CASSVEPGPNYGYTF